This entry lists 3 T cell receptor beta chains sequenced from one sample in a study of CD8 T cells in ankylosing spondylitis. TCRdb called the 5' RACE reads again in MiXCR, with one record for every CDR3 protein. The sample lists approximately 400,000 distinct CDR3 sequences; 25% to 30% were seen once. Their antigen targets remain unknown. Study observations and caveats: A TCR beta motif made of about eight highly homologous variants seemed typical of ankylosing spondylitis blood.

Sequencing was carried out using blood, either unsorted or a sorted T cell fraction (not recorded which). The source is a male donor with ankylosing spondylitis.

CDR3 sequence: CASSYTSGRSSTDTQYF. As DNA, the CDR3 is TGCGCCAGCAGCTATACTAGCGGGAGGTCGAGCACAGATACGCAGTATTTT. The rearrangement joins TRBV5-1 to TRBJ2-3, with 12 bases lining up with TRBD2. V lost 3 bases, J lost 0 bases, and 5 bases stayed unmatched. The CDR3 spans 17 residues. Germline loops: CDR1 SGHRS, CDR2 YFSETQ.

This sequence joins TRBV10-3 and TRBJ2-3; D possibly corresponds to TRBD2 (7 bases). There are 17 residues in the CDR3. Germline V CDR1 and CDR2: ENHRY, SYGVKD. V was clipped by 10 bases and J by 0 bases, with 23 bases between them. Written as DNA, the CDR3 is TGTGCCACCGCCCGGCAGGGAGGGGGAGCAAGCACAGATACGCAGTATTTT. As protein: CATARQGGGASTDTQYF.

The rearrangement links TRBV4-2 to TRBJ2-5; TRBD1 is a possible D gene (6 bases). The CDR3 totals 14 residues. The V end was cut by 4 bases, the J end by 2 bases, with 11 bases between. CDR1 is LGHNA and CDR2 is YNFKEQ in the germline V gene. The CDR3 here is CASSLLGAQETQYF. CDR3 sequence (DNA): TGTGCCAGCAGCCTCTTGGGGGCACAAGAGACCCAGTACTTC.